This TCR beta chain is from a study of T cells in Graves' hyperthyroidism and ophthalmopathy. Study summary: At initial diagnosis, before any treatment had begun, peripheral blood was obtained.

Ten or more counts support this clonotype. Amplification targeted TCR beta CDR3 regions from RNA transcripts. The study used the HTBI primer set for a first-round RT-PCR of the TCR CDR3. TCRdb re-called the multiplex PCR reads with MiXCR, one entry per CDR3 protein. The table shows 250,000 or so distinct CDR3 sequences, with about 15% occurring only once. Clinical symptoms, serum thyroxine and TRAb, thyroid ultrasound and orbital computed tomography together formed the diagnostic basis. PBMCs were obtained from over 8.5 ml fresh peripheral blood. The ends were cut back, 8 bases at V and 5 bases at J, with 13 bases in the middle. CDR1 and CDR2 (germline): SNHLY, FYNNEI. The CDR3 has 14 amino acids.

The clonotype was recovered from a woman in her thirties or forties with Graves' hyperthyroidism that later progressed to Graves' ophthalmopathy. The chain has TRBV2 and TRBJ1-6, with D tentatively TRBD1 (6 bases). The sequencing input was blood. This CDR3 is CASREDSNNSPLHF. DNA of the CDR3: TGTGCCAGCCGCGAGGACAGCAATAATTCACCCCTCCACTTT.